The 22 T cell receptor beta chains below were found in one sample sequenced in a study of T cells in Graves' hyperthyroidism and ophthalmopathy. TCR beta CDR3 regions were amplified from RNA transcripts. First-round RT-PCR targeting the TCR CDR3 was performed with the HTBI primer set. TCRdb itself ran the multiplex PCR reads through MiXCR, one entry per CDR3 protein. The sample holds 500,000 to 650,000 distinct CDR3 sequences; more than 14% are singletons and the top ten take under 15%. Sequenced input: blood. All receptors derive from a woman aged 50 to 60 with Graves' ophthalmopathy.

In regard to this clonotype: An end of the junction differs from the germline gene, which may be a read error. The chain is built from TRBV7-7 and TRBJ2-3; 7 positions match TRBD1. Per germline, CDR1 SSHAT and CDR2 FNYEAQ (reference sequence). The CDR3 length is 15 residues. The CDR3 region has the DNA TGTGCTAGCAGCTTAGAACAGGGGACCACAGATACGCAGTATTTT. As protein: CASSLEQGTTDTQYF.

This clonotype occurred many times. This chain joins TRBV12-3 or TRBV12-4 and TRBJ2-2, with D possibly TRBD1 on 6 matching bases. The CDR3 consists of 15 residues. Trimming removed 6 bases from V and 2 bases from J, with 13 bases in between. The chain's CDR3 is CASRPAGVNTGELFF. The CDR3 DNA reads TGTGCCAGCAGACCGGCAGGGGTAAACACCGGGGAGCTGTTTTTT.

This chain links TRBV6-1 with TRBJ2-5; TRBD1 aligns across 8 bases. CDR3 length: 16 amino acids. V dropped 8 bases and J dropped 3; count of bases not matched to a gene: 14. Per the germline V gene, CDR1 is MNHNS and CDR2 is SASEGT. The CDR3 DNA is TGTGCCAGCGGAAAATACCCGGGACAGGACGAAGAGACCCAGTACTTC. Protein product: CASGKYPGQDEETQYF.

This rearrangement joins TRBV27 to TRBJ1-6; TRBD1 matches at 8 bases. The V gene's germline CDR1 is MNHEY and CDR2 SMNVEV (reference sequence). CDR3 length: 15 amino acids. V was pared by 8 bases and J by 7 bases, with 10 bases of the junction left unmatched. CDR3: CASGLGQGLNSPLHF. For the CDR3, the DNA is TGTGCCAGCGGACTCGGACAGGGACTAAATTCACCCCTCCACTTT.

The sample holds many counts of this clonotype. The chain employs TRBV20-1 and TRBJ2-7; the match to TRBD2 covers 14 bases. The CDR3 is made up of 19 amino acids. The germline gives CDR1 DFQATT, CDR2 SNEGSKA (reference sequence). Germline trimming cut 1 base from V and 1 base from J; bases unmatched to any gene: 12. This CDR3 is CSARGRKGLAGGWSYEQYF. CDR3 DNA: TGCAGTGCTAGAGGCCGGAAAGGACTAGCGGGAGGTTGGTCCTACGAGCAGTACTTC.

The sample holds many counts of this clonotype. The J gene is TRBJ2-3, the V gene TRBV29-1; D ambiguous. V lost 5 bases, J lost 6 bases, and 12 bases lay in between. Germline lookup yields CDR1 SQVTM and CDR2 ANQGSEA. The CDR3 has 12 amino acids. CDR3 sequence: CSVSKSRDTQYF. The CDR3 DNA reads as TGCAGCGTTTCGAAAAGCCGGGATACGCAGTATTTT.

This clonotype appeared many times. The chain carries TRBV28 and TRBJ2-3; D gene unclear. Germline V gene data show CDR1 as MDHEN and CDR2 as SYDVKM. V shed 5 bases and J shed 2 bases, with 20 bases lying between them. CDR3 length: 17 amino acids. This CDR3 reads CASSLRPTRPDTDTQYF. Here the CDR3 DNA reads TGTGCCAGCAGTCTACGACCCACACGACCTGACACAGATACGCAGTATTTT.

This clonotype has at least ten counts. The chain has TRBV5-1 and TRBJ2-3; TRBD2 aligns across 7 bases. Losses at the gene ends were 1 base for V and 5 bases for J; bases not matched to a gene: 13. Per the germline V gene, CDR1 is SGHRS and CDR2 is YFSETQ. The CDR3 covers 17 residues. The CDR3 spells CASSLRSWRERGDTQYF. The CDR3, as DNA: TGCGCCAGCAGCTTGAGATCTTGGCGGGAGAGGGGAGATACGCAGTATTTT.

This clonotype has at least ten counts. The V gene is TRBV30, the J gene TRBJ2-2; 8 nucleotides match TRBD1. V was pared by 1 base and J by 8 bases, with 6 bases of the junction left unmatched. CDR1 is GTSNPN and CDR2 is SVGIG in the germline V gene (reference sequence). The CDR3 covers 14 residues. DNA of the CDR3: TGTGCCTGGAGTGCGGACAGGGCCACAGGGGAGCTGTTTTTT. Its translation: CAWSADRATGELFF.

This clonotype turned up a few times. J is TRBJ2-3 and V is TRBV9, with 9 positions matching TRBD2. The germline V gene has CDR1 SGDLS and CDR2 YYNGEE. Losses at the gene ends were 3 bases for V and 5 bases for J; bases not matched to a gene: 10. CDR3 length equals 16 residues. CDR3 sequence: CASSGGAGGQGDTQYF. The DNA for the CDR3 is TGTGCCAGCAGCGGCGGGGCGGGAGGGCAAGGAGATACGCAGTATTTT.

This clonotype was counted at least ten times. The J gene is TRBJ1-6, the V gene TRBV28; D remains ambiguous. The germline V gene encodes CDR1 MDHEN and CDR2 SYDVKM. The CDR3 totals 12 residues. V dropped 3 bases and J dropped 9 bases, with 6 bases sitting between them. CDR3 bases: TGTGCCAGCAGTTTGAGGATTTCACCCCTCCACTTT. Translation: CASSLRISPLHF.

This clonotype has a count of ten or more. V usage is TRBV7-2 and J usage is TRBJ2-1; TRBD2 aligns across 11 bases. The J segment lost 10 bases and the V segment lost 5 bases, leaving 13 bases of the junction unmatched. The CDR3 is 16 amino acids. Per the germline V gene, CDR1 is SGHTA and CDR2 is FQGNSA. CDR3 bases: TGTGCCAGCAGCCGTTCCTTAGCGGGAGGGGGTCTAGAGCAGTTCTTC. Its translation: CASSRSLAGGGLEQFF.

This clonotype was recorded many times. The V call is TRBV5-1, the J call TRBJ2-7; D ambiguous. CDR1 SGHRS and CDR2 YFSETQ come from the germline V gene. Deletions cut 0 bases from V and 2 bases from J, with 6 bases between. CDR3 size: 13 residues. The DNA for the CDR3 is TGCGCCAGCAGCTTGGTGGATGCCTACGAGCAGTACTTC. Protein product: CASSLVDAYEQYF. The entire variable domain, with the rest obtained from reference TRBV5-1 and TRBJ2-7, is as follows: KAGVTQTPRYLIKTRGQQVTLSCSPISGHRSVSWYQQTPGQGLQFLFEYFSETQRNKGNFPGRFSGRQFSNSRSEMNVSTLELGDSALYLCASSLVDAYEQYFGPGTRLTVT.

The sample holds many counts of this clonotype. CDR3 DNA sequence: TGTGCCAGCTCACCACTCGGACAGGACACCATATATTTT. Protein sequence: CASSPLGQDTIYF. This chain joins TRBV18 and TRBJ1-3; 7 nucleotides agree with TRBD1. In germline, CDR1 is KGHSH, CDR2 LQKENI. The V segment lost 1 base and the J segment 8 bases; nucleotides outside the gene matches: 2. CDR3 length: 13 amino acids.

This chain connects TRBV6-2 or TRBV6-3 to TRBJ2-1; a weak D match, TRBD2 (5 bases). Germline V CDR1 and CDR2: MNHEY, SVGEGT. This CDR3 spans 12 amino acids. With 3 bases removed from V and 9 bases from J, the gap between germline ends came to 9 bases. In nucleotides, the CDR3 is TGTGCCAGCAGTTATCCAGCGGCTGAGCAGTTCTTC. It translates to CASSYPAAEQFF.

The V call is TRBV19, the J call TRBJ2-1; D ambiguous. Trimming took off 2 bases at V and 4 bases at J, with 15 bases between the two ends. Germline CDR1 is LNHDA and CDR2 is SQIVND (reference sequence). CDR3 size: 16 residues. The CDR3 reads CASSIIGRETYNEQFF. CDR3 DNA: TGTGCCAGTAGTATAATTGGGCGTGAAACATACAATGAGCAGTTCTTC.

The genes are TRBV6-1 and TRBJ2-1, with 7 nucleotides matching TRBD2. V lost 11 bases to trimming and J lost 5 bases; unmatched junction nucleotides: 3. The CDR3 contains 11 residues. Germline V gene lookup returns CDR1 MNHNS and CDR2 SASEGT. CDR3 residues: CAERGHNEQFF. As DNA, the CDR3 is TGTGCCGAGCGGGGTCACAATGAGCAGTTCTTC.

In its sample, this clonotype was seen many times. The rearrangement uses TRBV5-1 and TRBJ1-4, with 7 bases that match TRBD1. The junction had 9 bases not matched to a gene; V was cut back by 3 bases and J by 7 bases. Per the germline V gene, CDR1 is SGHRS and CDR2 is YFSETQ. CDR3 length equals 15 residues. The DNA of the CDR3 is TGCGCCAGCAGCTCTGGACAGGCGGGCGGTGAAAAACTGTTTTTT. Translated: CASSSGQAGGEKLFF.

This clonotype was recorded at least ten times. This chain joins TRBV12-3 or TRBV12-4 and TRBJ2-1; 7 bases fit TRBD1. The length of the CDR3 is 15 residues. The V gene end was trimmed by 6 bases and the J gene end by 3 bases; junction bases not matched to a gene: 8. CDR3 nucleotide sequence: TGTGCCAGCAGGACAGGGCTTAGCGACTACAATGAGCAGTTCTTC. This sequence encodes CASRTGLSDYNEQFF.

This clonotype was picked up many times. The chain links TRBV7-2 to TRBJ1-1; D is perhaps TRBD1 (5 bases). V dropped 0 bases and J dropped 11 bases, with 13 bases sitting between them. From germline, CDR1 is SGHTA and CDR2 FQGNSA. This CDR3 spans 13 amino acids. Here the CDR3 DNA reads TGTGCCAGCAGCTTAGCAATGGATGGGGACGCTTTCTTT. This sequence encodes CASSLAMDGDAFF.

This clonotype appeared many times. CDR3 residues: CAISEGSYEQYF. DNA for the CDR3: TGTGCCATCAGTGAGGGCTCCTACGAGCAGTACTTC. The chain has TRBV10-3 and TRBJ2-7; D not resolved. The CDR3 is 12 amino acids. CDR1 is ENHRY, CDR2 SYGVKD, per germline. Deletions cut 2 bases from V and 0 bases from J, with 2 bases between.

The genes are TRBV27 and TRBJ2-3; TRBD2 matches 11 bases. Trimming at V came to 7 bases and at J to 0 bases, leaving 15 bases not matched to a gene. This CDR3 contains 19 residues. CDR1 and CDR2 (germline): MNHEY, SMNVEV (reference sequence). The CDR3 protein is CASNPRVAGGMVSTDTQYF. The CDR3, as DNA: TGTGCCAGCAACCCCCGGGTAGCGGGAGGGATGGTAAGCACAGATACGCAGTATTTT.